This T cell receptor (beta chain) was profiled in a study of human T cells and chemical hapten exposure (dated by TCRdb to about 2021). For context, the study as a whole: For sensitization, 2% DPC in acetone was applied to a roughly 2 cm by roughly 2 cm area of upper inner arm skin. Patients additionally received weekly therapeutic DPC doses to the scalp throughout the roughly 25-week study period. Patch testing on the upper back used Finn chambers containing 0.01% DPC, with scoring done after 6 days according to International Contact Dermatitis Research Group standards. The mostly female patient cohort included alopecia areata with under or over 50% scalp involvement, alopecia totalis and alopecia universalis. The libraries were sequenced as a pool, and the TCR yield per sample differed mostly because of small variations in library volumes within the pool. This study followed changes in the peripheral blood TCR repertoire in vivo during primary and secondary sensitization of alopecia patients to the hapten diphenylcyclopropenone (DPC). Blood samples were taken from patients before sensitization (week 0) and then at 2, 6 and about 24 weeks after DPC sensitization. Blood for TCR sequencing was provided by twenty-nine alopecia patients at one to four time points (pre-sensitization, 2, 6 and 24 weeks). What the study reported, not specific to this receptor: DPC sensitization did not change how many TCRs were above 1 in 1000 frequency, and no evidence was found of alterations in global repertoire structure. Repeated subsampling changed both the strength of the expansion versus patch-test correlation and the threshold at which that correlation became significant. The number of PT1 expanded TCRs positively correlated with patch test score, significant at thresholds 8, 16 and 32 but not 4. Expanded TCRs formed significantly more large CDR3 similarity clusters than pre-sensitization or healthy control sets, consistent with antigen-driven responses. All patients had alopecia, a presumed autoimmune disease, so their immune response might differ from that of healthy individuals.

This clonotype appeared a few times. It lacks a known antigen. The record has no base qualities; no much larger clone is one base away. The time point label of this sample denotes: pre-sensitization, week 0. This specimen's treatment or condition label, interpreted: therapeutic diphenylcyclopropenone sensitization with weekly scalp DPC. At each patch-test visit, blood was drawn before the patch test was applied. Patients were eligible if aged 18 to 70, diagnosed with alopecia and judged suitable for DPC therapy, and pregnant patients were excluded. Total RNA was extracted from unfractionated whole blood that had been collected in Tempus Blood RNA tubes. The library was prepared using RACE. For sequencing, a NextSeq 500 was employed. During library preparation, unique molecular identifiers were attached to individual cDNA molecules so that TCRs could be counted quantitatively and reproducibly. Both TCR alpha and TCR beta chains were sequenced from each blood RNA sample. In the source study's methods: The median number of TCRs per sample was roughly 100,000, ranging from roughly 20,000 to 700,000. The Decombinator software suite was used to annotate the V, J and CDR3 of the TCR reads. To make PS versus PT1 abundance plots, every sample was subsampled to the same number of TCRs (28,000). Expanded TCRs were defined as absent before sensitization and observed at least eight times at the 2-week time point. The public reads were run again by TCRdb, first through fastp at Q25 and then through MiXCR, and only productive beta chains were kept. Merged by CDR3 protein, the rows form single entries marked with the most common genes and DNA. In this record, the V and J calls reflect TCRdb's handling and not the investigators' own analysis. This sample holds approximately 320,000 distinct CDR3 sequences; roughly 6% were observed only once. Around 8% of the sample is taken by the ten largest.

This sequence was found in a woman younger than 35 with alopecia areata. Some clones in this sample may be carry-over from other donors' samples. This material consisted of whole blood, taken in connection with sensitization to the hapten diphenylcyclopropenone (DPC).

Here the CDR3 is given as CASSARPPGAFF. The nucleotides read TGTGCCAGTAGTGCGAGGCCCCCAGGAGCTTTCTTT. The rearranged segments are TRBV19 and TRBJ1-1; there is no confident call for the D gene. Its CDR3 holds 12 amino acids, cysteine through phenylalanine. The read is trimmed to its CDR3 DNA, 36 bases read in frame from base 1. The germline V gene (reference sequence) supplies CDR1 LNHDA and CDR2 SQIVND. A distance of 14 bases separates the germline ends of V and J, which lose 5 bases and 10 bases respectively. With all but the CDR3 taken from the reference TRBV19 and TRBJ1-1 genes, the full variable domain is: DGGITQSPKYLFRKEGQNVTLSCEQNLNHDAMYWYRQDPGQGLRLIYYSQIVNDFQKGDIAEGYSVSREKKESFPLTVTSAQKNPTAFYLCASSARPPGAFFGQGTRLTVV.